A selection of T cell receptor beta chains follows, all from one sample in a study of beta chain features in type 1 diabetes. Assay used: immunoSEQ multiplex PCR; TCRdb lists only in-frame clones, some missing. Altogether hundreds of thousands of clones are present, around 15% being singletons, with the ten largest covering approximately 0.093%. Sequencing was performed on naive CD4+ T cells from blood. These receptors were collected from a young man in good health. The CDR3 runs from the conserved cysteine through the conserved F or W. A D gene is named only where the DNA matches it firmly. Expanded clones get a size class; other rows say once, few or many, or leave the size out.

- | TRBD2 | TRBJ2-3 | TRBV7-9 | TGTGCCAGCAGCTTAGTTGGGACTAGCGGCACAAGGGATACGCAGTATTTT | CASSLVGTSGTRDTQYF
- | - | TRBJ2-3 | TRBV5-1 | TGCGCCAGCAGCTTGACTTCCGGCACAGATACGCAGTATTTT | CASSLTSGTDTQYF
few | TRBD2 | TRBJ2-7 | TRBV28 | TGTGCCAGCAGTTCTTCCGGGACTACCTACGAGCAGTACTTC | CASSSSGTTYEQYF
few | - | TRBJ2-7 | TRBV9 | TGTGCCAGCAGCGTAGTAGTCTACGAGCAGTACTTC | CASSVVVYEQYF
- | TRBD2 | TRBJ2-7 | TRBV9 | TGTGCCAGCAGCGAACTAGCGGGAGGGTCCTACGAGCAGTACTTC | CASSELAGGSYEQYF
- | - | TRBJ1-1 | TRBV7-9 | TGTGCCAGCGGCCACGGGGGAATGAACACTGAAGCTTTCTTT | CASGHGGMNTEAFF
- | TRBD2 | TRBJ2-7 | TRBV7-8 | TGTGCCAGCAGCCGGAGCGGGACCGCGGGCGAGCAGTACTTC | CASSRSGTAGEQYF
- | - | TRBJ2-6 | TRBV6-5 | TGTGCCAGCACTTACGGACCTTGGGCCAACGTCCTGACTTTC | CASTYGPWANVLTF
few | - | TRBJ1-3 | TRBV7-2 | TGTGCCAGCAGCCCGCGGACGCGGACCATATATTTT | CASSPRTRTIYF
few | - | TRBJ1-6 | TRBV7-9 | TGTGCCAGCAGCTTAGGGATAGATTCACCCCTCCACTTT | CASSLGIDSPLHF
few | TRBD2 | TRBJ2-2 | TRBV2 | TGTGCCAGCAGTGACCCCCTCCTAGCGGGAGGTAACACCGGGGAGCTGTTTTTT | CASSDPLLAGGNTGELFF
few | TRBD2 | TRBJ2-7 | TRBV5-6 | TGTGCCAGCAGCTACGGGACTACCAACTACGAGCAGTACTTC | CASSYGTTNYEQYF
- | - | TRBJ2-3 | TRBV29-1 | TGCAGCGTTGATTGGGGAAATACGCAGTATTTT | CSVDWGNTQYF
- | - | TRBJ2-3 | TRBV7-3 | TGTGCCAGCAGCTTCCGCGCGCAAGGGACAGATACGCAGTATTTT | CASSFRAQGTDTQYF
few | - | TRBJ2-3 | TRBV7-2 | TGTGCCAGCAGCATACCGCAAGGGAGGACAGATACGCAGTATTTT | CASSIPQGRTDTQYF
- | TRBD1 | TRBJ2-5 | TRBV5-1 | TGCGCCAGCAGCTCTTACAGGGGCCAAGAGACCCAGTACTTC | CASSSYRGQETQYF
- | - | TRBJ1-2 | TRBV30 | TGTGCCTGGAGTGTAAGACTTGGCTACACCTTC | CAWSVRLGYTF
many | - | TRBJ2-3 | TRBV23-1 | TGCGCCAGCAGTCCCCCTGAACAGAAAGATACGCAGTATTTT | CASSPPEQKDTQYF
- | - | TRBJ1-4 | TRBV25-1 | TGTGCCAGCAGGGCGGGGGCTAATGAAAAACTGTTTTTT | CASRAGANEKLFF
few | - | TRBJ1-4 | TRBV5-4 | TGTGCCAGCTCCCCTTATTTGGGGACAAAAAAACTGTTTTTT | CASSPYLGTKKLFF
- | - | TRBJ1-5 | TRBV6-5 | TGTGCCAGCAGTTTGACAGCAACCAATCAGCCCCAGCATTTT | CASSLTATNQPQHF
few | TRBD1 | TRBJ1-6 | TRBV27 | TGTGCCAGCAGGACAGGGTTCTCCAGCTCCTATAATTCACCCCTCCACTTT | CASRTGFSSSYNSPLHF
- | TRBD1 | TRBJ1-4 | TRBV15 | TGTGCCACCAGCAGAGAGGACAGGGATAATGAAAAACTGTTTTTT | CATSREDRDNEKLFF
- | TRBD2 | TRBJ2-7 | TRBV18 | TGTGCCAGCTCACGAGGGGAGGGACCCTACGAGCAGTACTTC | CASSRGEGPYEQYF
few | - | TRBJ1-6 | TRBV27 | TGTGCCAGTCGACCCGGGACGGTCTATAATTCACCCCTCCACTTT | CASRPGTVYNSPLHF
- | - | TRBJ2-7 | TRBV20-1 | TGCAGTGTGTCGGGTTATTACGAGCAGTACTTC | CSVSGYYEQYF
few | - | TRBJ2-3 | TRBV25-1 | TGTGCCAGCAGTGGAGAGGGGGTCACAGATACGCAGTATTTT | CASSGEGVTDTQYF
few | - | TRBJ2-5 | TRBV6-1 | TGTGCCAGCAGTGACCGGGACCCCAAAGAGACCCAGTACTTC | CASSDRDPKETQYF
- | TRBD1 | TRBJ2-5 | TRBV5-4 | TGTGCCAGCAGCTTGGCGGGACAGGCCTTACAAGAGACCCAGTACTTC | CASSLAGQALQETQYF
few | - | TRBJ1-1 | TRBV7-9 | TGTGCCAGCACCTTACAGGGATTCGGTGTCACTGAAGCTTTCTTT | CASTLQGFGVTEAFF
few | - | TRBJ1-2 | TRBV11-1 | TGTGCCAGCAGCCGATCGACCGGAGCATTCTATGGCTACACCTTC | CASSRSTGAFYGYTF
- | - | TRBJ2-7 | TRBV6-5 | TGTGCCAGCAGTTACCAGACCTCCTACGAGCAGTACTTC | CASSYQTSYEQYF
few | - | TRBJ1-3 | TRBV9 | TGTGCCAGCAGCGTAGCCTGGTCTGGAAACACCATATATTTT | CASSVAWSGNTIYF
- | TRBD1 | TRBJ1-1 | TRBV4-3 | TGCGCCAGCAGCCCAGGACAGGGGGCGAACACTGAAGCTTTCTTT | CASSPGQGANTEAFF
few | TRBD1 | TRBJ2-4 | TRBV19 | TGTGCCAGTAGTGGGACAGAGCTAGCCAAAAACATTCAGTACTTC | CASSGTELAKNIQYF
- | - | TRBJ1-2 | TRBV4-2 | TGTGCCAGCAGCCAAGATGGAGTGGCCGGGTCGGAGGGCTACACCTTC | CASSQDGVAGSEGYTF
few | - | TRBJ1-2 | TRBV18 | TGTGCCAGCTCACCATCGCCAGGGAGCGTTGGAGTTTATGGCTACACCTTC | CASSPSPGSVGVYGYTF
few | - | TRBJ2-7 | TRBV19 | TGTGCCAGTAGTAAGGTCCCGGCCTACGAGCAGTACTTC | CASSKVPAYEQYF
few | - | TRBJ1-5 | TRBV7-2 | TGTGCCAGCAGCCTCTTAGAACAGAGTAGCAATCAGCCCCAGCATTTT | CASSLLEQSSNQPQHF
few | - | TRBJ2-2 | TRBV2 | TGTGCCAGCAGAGACGAGGCGCGGGCCGGGGAGCTGTTTTTT | CASRDEARAGELFF
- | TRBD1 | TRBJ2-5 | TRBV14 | TGTGCCAGCAGCCTCACCCGGGACAGAAGGGAGACCCAGTACTTC | CASSLTRDRRETQYF
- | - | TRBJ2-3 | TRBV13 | TGTGCCAGCAGCTTCCTGACAGACGTTACTAGCACAGATACGCAGTATTTT | CASSFLTDVTSTDTQYF
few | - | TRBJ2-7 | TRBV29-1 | TGCAGCGTTGCTAGGGCCTACGAGCAGTACTTC | CSVARAYEQYF
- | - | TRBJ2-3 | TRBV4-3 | TGCGCCAGCAGCCAAATCTCGGGGTTAACAGATACGCAGTATTTT | CASSQISGLTDTQYF
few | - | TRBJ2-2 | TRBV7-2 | TGTGCCAGCAGCTTCCTAATGACCGGCCCCCGGGAGCTGTTTTTT | CASSFLMTGPRELFF
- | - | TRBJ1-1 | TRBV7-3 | TGTGCCAGCAGCCTGATTGGGAACACTAAAGCTTTCTTT | CASSLIGNTKAFF
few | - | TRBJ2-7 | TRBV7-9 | TGTGCCAGCAGCTTAGCCCGAACCGGGCGGAGCTCCTACGAGCAGTACTTC | CASSLARTGRSSYEQYF
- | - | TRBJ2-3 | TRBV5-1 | TGCGCCAGCAGCCTGAAGGCGGATACGCAGTATTTT | CASSLKADTQYF
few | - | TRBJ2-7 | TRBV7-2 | TGTGCCAGCAGCCGAGACAGGCAGGAGCAGTACTTC | CASSRDRQEQYF